This TCR beta chain was sequenced for a study of CD8 T cells in Susac syndrome. Germline V lookup: CDR1 SGHAT, CDR2 FQNNGV. With 2 bases removed from V and 0 bases from J, the gap between germline ends came to 11 bases. The CDR3 sequence is 15 residues long. The sequenced target, TCR beta, came from blood CD8+ and CD4+ T cells. Negative isolation yielded CD8+ and CD4+ T cells; FACS enriched TEMRA cells. An input of about 0.45 to 1 ug of RNA was subjected to reverse transcription using random hexamers. An immunoSEQ multiplex PCR generated amplified TCR beta CDR3 products spanning 54 Vbeta and 13 Jbeta. TCRdb analysed the immunoSEQ multiplex PCR reads with MiXCR anew, one entry per CDR3 protein. The data contain about 150,000 distinct CDR3 sequences, nearly 97% of them seen just once; the ten biggest clones take up 0.14% to 0.15%.

The gene calls are TRBV11-2 and TRBJ2-7, with D unresolved. The sequenced sample consisted of CD8+ T cells from PBMCs. This receptor was obtained from a human donor with multiple sclerosis. CDR3 nucleotide sequence: TGTGCCAGCAGCTTAACCCATCGAAGCTCCTACGAGCAGTACTTC. This sequence encodes CASSLTHRSSYEQYF.